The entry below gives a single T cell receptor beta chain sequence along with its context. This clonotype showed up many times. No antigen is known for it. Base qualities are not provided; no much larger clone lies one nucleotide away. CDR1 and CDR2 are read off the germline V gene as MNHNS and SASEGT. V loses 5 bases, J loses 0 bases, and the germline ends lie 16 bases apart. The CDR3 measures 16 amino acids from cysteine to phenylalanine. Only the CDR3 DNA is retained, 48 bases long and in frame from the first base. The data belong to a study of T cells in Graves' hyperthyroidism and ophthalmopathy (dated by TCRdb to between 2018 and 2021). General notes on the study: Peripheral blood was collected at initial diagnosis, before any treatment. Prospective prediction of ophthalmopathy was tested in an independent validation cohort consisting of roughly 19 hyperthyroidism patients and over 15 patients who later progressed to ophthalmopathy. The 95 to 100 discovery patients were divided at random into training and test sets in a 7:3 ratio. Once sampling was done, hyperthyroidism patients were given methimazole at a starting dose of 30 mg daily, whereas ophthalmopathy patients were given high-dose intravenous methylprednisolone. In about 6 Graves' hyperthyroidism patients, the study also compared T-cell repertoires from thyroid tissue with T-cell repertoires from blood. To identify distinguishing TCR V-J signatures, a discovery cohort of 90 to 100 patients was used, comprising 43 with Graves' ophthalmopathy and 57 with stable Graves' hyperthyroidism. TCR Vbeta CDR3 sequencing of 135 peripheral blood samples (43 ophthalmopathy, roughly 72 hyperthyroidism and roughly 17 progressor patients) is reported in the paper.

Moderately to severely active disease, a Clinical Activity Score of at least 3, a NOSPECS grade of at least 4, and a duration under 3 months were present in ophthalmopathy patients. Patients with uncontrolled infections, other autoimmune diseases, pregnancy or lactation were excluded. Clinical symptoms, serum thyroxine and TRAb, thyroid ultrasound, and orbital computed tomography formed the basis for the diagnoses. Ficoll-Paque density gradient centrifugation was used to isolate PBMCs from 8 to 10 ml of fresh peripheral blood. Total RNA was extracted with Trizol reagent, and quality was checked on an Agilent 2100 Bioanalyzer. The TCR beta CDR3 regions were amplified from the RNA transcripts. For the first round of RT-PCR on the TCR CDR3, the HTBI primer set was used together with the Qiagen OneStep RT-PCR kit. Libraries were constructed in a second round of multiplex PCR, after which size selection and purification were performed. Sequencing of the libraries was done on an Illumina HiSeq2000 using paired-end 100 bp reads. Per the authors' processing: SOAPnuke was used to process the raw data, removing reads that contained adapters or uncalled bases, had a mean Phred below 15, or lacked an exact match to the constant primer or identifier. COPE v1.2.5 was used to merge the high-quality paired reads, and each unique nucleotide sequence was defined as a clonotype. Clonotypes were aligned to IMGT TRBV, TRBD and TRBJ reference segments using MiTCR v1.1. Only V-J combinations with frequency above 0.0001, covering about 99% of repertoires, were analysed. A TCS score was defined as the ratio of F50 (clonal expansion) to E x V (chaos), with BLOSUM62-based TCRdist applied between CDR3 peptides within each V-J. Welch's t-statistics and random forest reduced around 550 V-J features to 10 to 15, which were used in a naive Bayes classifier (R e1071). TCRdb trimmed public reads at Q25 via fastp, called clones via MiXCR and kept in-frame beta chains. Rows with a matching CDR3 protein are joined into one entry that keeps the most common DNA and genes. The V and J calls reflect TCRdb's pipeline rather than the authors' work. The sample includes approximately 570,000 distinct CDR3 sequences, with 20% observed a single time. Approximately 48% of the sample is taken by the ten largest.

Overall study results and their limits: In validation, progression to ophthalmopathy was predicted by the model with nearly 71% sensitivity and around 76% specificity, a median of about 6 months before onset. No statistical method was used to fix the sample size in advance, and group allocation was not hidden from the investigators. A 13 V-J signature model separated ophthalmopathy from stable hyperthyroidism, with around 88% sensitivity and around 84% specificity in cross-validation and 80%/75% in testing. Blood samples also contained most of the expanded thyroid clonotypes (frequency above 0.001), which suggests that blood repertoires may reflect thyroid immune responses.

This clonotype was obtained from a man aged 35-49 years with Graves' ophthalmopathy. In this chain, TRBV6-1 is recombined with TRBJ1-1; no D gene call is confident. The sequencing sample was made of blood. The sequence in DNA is TGTGCCAGCAGTAAAATCAGGACGGATTTGAACACTGAAGCTTTCTTT. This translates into CASSKIRTDLNTEAFF.